The rows below give T cell receptor beta chains drawn from one sample of a study of blood T cell repertoires in COVID-19. Here immunoSEQ multiplex PCR was the method, and the copy in TCRdb shows in-frame clones only, minus some. Seen here are some 67,000 clones, about nine tenths observed once, and the top ten hold 4.5% to 5.5%. Sequenced sample: peripheral blood. The source is a woman younger than 30 with acute or convalescent COVID-19. CDR3s include the opening cysteine and the closing phenylalanine or tryptophan. D genes are given only for firm matches. Size is omitted from some rows. Given values are once, few, many or a class for expanded clones.

TRBJ1-5,NA,NA,TRBV19,CASSTWTASNQPQHF
TRBJ2-7,TRBD2,NA,TRBV5-4,CASSRGGLAGGRSYEQYF
TRBJ1-3,TRBD1,NA,TRBV5-1,CASSISGQGGGNTIYF
TRBJ1-1,TRBD1,NA,TRBV27,CASSWTGNTEAFF
TRBJ2-2,NA,few,TRBV7-9,CASSFGDIGGELFF
TRBJ1-1,NA,once,TRBV5-1,CASSLVDRHTEAFF
TRBJ1-5,NA,NA,TRBV9,CASSVDAFPGQPQHF
TRBJ2-2,TRBD2,NA,TRBV9,CASSVGLAENTGELFF
TRBJ1-2,NA,once,TRBV30,CAWGQGLNYGYTF
TRBJ2-2,NA,NA,TRBV11-2,CASSLGTAYTGELFF
TRBJ2-1,NA,NA,TRBV7-8,CASIPSRGGFNEQFF
TRBJ2-7,NA,NA,TRBV18,CASSPTRGESDSVYEQYF
TRBJ1-2,TRBD1,NA,TRBV15,CATSRDREAYGYTF
TRBJ1-1,NA,NA,TRBV24-1,CATREHLMNTEAFF
TRBJ1-5,NA,NA,TRBV29-1,CSVGGAGNQPQHF
TRBJ1-3,NA,NA,TRBV2,CASSVQFSGNTIYF
TRBJ2-2,NA,NA,TRBV6-6,CASSYSTGTGELFF
TRBJ1-2,NA,NA,TRBV18,CASSPPIAREGGYTF
TRBJ1-3,NA,NA,TRBV7-2,CASSHGQIGNTIYF
TRBJ1-4,TRBD1,few,TRBV27,CASSSYSTGTGGFREKLFF
TRBJ1-1,NA,NA,TRBV24-1,CATVPARAKEGDTEAFF
TRBJ2-1,TRBD2,NA,TRBV9,CASSELPGLAVRSSYNEQFF
TRBJ2-7,TRBD1,NA,TRBV28,CASSPGTGVREQYF
TRBJ1-2,NA,once,TRBV19,CASSILSESGGYTF
TRBJ1-2,TRBD1,NA,TRBV15,CATSNPGQGFGYTF
TRBJ1-2,TRBD1,NA,TRBV5-1,CASSSEGQPPYGYTF
TRBJ1-1,TRBD1,NA,TRBV6-6,CASRLTEGAAPEAFF
TRBJ1-2,NA,NA,TRBV30,CAWARRGAHGYTF
TRBJ2-7,TRBD2,NA,TRBV7-8,CASSLVAGLAVSYEQYF
TRBJ1-5,TRBD1,NA,TRBV2,CASRKYRDSHSNQPQHF
TRBJ1-5,NA,NA,TRBV18,CASSPRGGSNQPQHF
TRBJ1-4,TRBD1,once,TRBV18,CASSHGQGTTNEKLFF
TRBJ1-1,TRBD1,NA,TRBV11-2,CASSFQGANTEAFF
TRBJ1-2,TRBD1,NA,TRBV2,CASTGGTAQYYGYTF